Below, 23 T cell receptor beta chains from the same sample are listed, as sequenced in a study of T cells expressing NK-cell markers (dated by TCRdb to about 2020). The receptor library was made with 5' RACE. Sequencer: Illumina HiSeq 2000. TCRdb reprocessed the reads into one record per CDR3 protein sequence, lacking DNA. This sample's records show some 410,000 distinct CDR3 sequences. The top ten clones comprise 6% to 8% of the sample. The sequencing sample was made of blood T cells: a sorted CD56 or NKG2C T cell subset, CD4+ or CD8+ T cells, or bulk PBMC T cells (not recorded which). These receptors were taken from a woman aged 18-70 years in good health.

J is TRBJ2-5 and V is TRBV4-1; TCRdb gives TRBD1 as the D gene, but with no DNA this cannot be confirmed. This CDR3 spans 15 amino acids. The V gene's germline CDR1 is MGHRA and CDR2 YSYEKL. CDR3 sequence: CASGQDTPSGGTQYF.

CDR3 sequence reads: CSVELGFETQYF. The chain joins TRBV29-1 to TRBJ2-5. Germline-derived CDR1 and CDR2 are SQVTM and ANQGSEA. This CDR3 contains 12 residues.

The chain links TRBV27 to TRBJ2-1. In germline, CDR1 is MNHEY, CDR2 SMNVEV (reference sequence). The CDR3 totals 14 residues. The CDR3 here is CASRVDTNYNEQFF.

The chain carries TRBV4-2 and TRBJ2-3; the D call of TRBD2 rests on TCRdb alone, since no DNA is present to check it. This CDR3 spans 16 amino acids. The V gene's germline CDR1 is LGHNA and CDR2 YNFKEQ. The CDR3 spells CASSRGTSGTGDTQYF.

The V gene is TRBV12-3 or TRBV12-4, the J gene TRBJ1-5; the TRBD1 assignment by TCRdb is unverifiable without DNA. The CDR3 extends over 15 amino acids. The CDR3 sequence: CASTRGVGGGQPQHF.

CDR3 sequence: CASSQDGTSSPYNEQFF. V and J are TRBV4-3 and TRBJ2-1. Germline CDR1 and CDR2: LGHNA and YSLEER. CDR3 length: 17 amino acids.

The genes are TRBV5-5 and TRBJ2-1; TCRdb's D call of TRBD2 is untestable without DNA. Germline V gives CDR1 SGHKS, CDR2 YYEKEE (reference sequence). The CDR3 is 17 amino acids. CDR3 in amino acids: CASSLRTSGRGYNEQFF. Variable domain in full (rest from reference TRBV5-5 and TRBJ2-1): DAGVTQSPTHLIKTRGQQVTLRCSPISGHKSVSWYQQVLGQGPQFIFQYYEKEERGRGNFPDRFSARQFPNYSSELNVNALLLGDSALYLCASSLRTSGRGYNEQFFGPGTRLTVL.

V is TRBV20-1 and J is TRBJ2-5; TCRdb gives TRBD1 as the D gene, but with no DNA this cannot be confirmed. The CDR3 runs 17 residues. Per the germline V gene, CDR1 is DFQATT and CDR2 is SNEGSKA (reference sequence). This CDR3 reads CSARDVTGQTFQETQYF.

This chain joins TRBV4-1 and TRBJ1-2; TCRdb picks TRBD1, but there is no DNA to check that call. Germline V gene data show CDR1 as MGHRA and CDR2 as YSYEKL. This CDR3 contains 16 residues. CDR3 protein: CASSQDPTGANYGYTF.

This sequence joins TRBV5-1 and TRBJ1-6. Germline CDR1 and CDR2: SGHRS and YFSETQ. The CDR3 is 14 amino acids. The CDR3 loop is CASSFTGGNSPLHF.

The chain joins TRBV28 to TRBJ2-2; no DNA is available, so the TRBD1 call from TCRdb remains unchecked. This CDR3 has 14 amino acids. The germline gives CDR1 MDHEN, CDR2 SYDVKM. The CDR3 sequence: CASSVGQPTGELFF.

The chain couples TRBV6-4 to TRBJ2-3; absent DNA, TCRdb's TRBD2 call cannot be checked. Germline values: CDR1 MRHNA, CDR2 SNTAGT. The CDR3 extends over 15 amino acids. The CDR3 sequence: CASSDKREGPDTQYF.

V gene TRBV18 combines with J gene TRBJ2-5; lacking DNA, the TRBD1 call made by TCRdb goes unchecked. The CDR3 runs 15 residues. Germline V gene sequence: CDR1 KGHSH, CDR2 LQKENI. CDR3 region: CASSPPTAGAETQYF. Filled out from reference TRBV18 and TRBJ2-5, the complete variable domain reads NAGVMQNPRHLVRRRGQEARLRCSPMKGHSHVYWYRQLPEEGLKFMVYLQKENIIDESGMPKERFSAEFPKEGPSILRIQQVVRGDSAAYFCASSPPTAGAETQYFGPGTRLLVL.

The chain links TRBV7-9 to TRBJ2-5; TCRdb reports TRBD1, a call that lacks DNA to check it against. The CDR3 has 15 residues. Germline loops: CDR1 SEHNR, CDR2 FQNEAQ (reference sequence). This chain's CDR3 is CASSLVNLAPETQYF.

The J gene is TRBJ2-1, the V gene TRBV7-2. The CDR3 sequence is 17 residues long. Germline lookup yields CDR1 SGHTA and CDR2 FQGNSA. The CDR3 sequence: CASSLVGTRPGYNEQFF.

The gene calls are TRBV12-3 or TRBV12-4 and TRBJ2-7; the D gene TCRdb calls, TRBD1, cannot be checked with no DNA. The CDR3 consists of 15 residues. The CDR3: CASSLVWDTPYEQYF.

The V and J genes are TRBV12-3 or TRBV12-4 and TRBJ1-5; TCRdb names TRBD1, which stays unverified in the absence of DNA. The length of the CDR3 is 19 residues. CDR3 loop: CASSRPPGTGGNSNQPQHF.

J is TRBJ2-5 and V is TRBV11-2; the TCRdb call, TRBD2, lacks DNA for checking. CDR3 length equals 13 residues. Per the germline V gene, CDR1 is SGHAT and CDR2 is FQNNGV. The CDR3 loop is CASCPSPGETQYF.

The J gene is TRBJ1-5, the V gene TRBV10-3; TCRdb's D call, TRBD1, is unchecked because there is no DNA. From germline, CDR1 is ENHRY and CDR2 SYGVKD. This CDR3 has 17 amino acids. The CDR3 loop reads CAIRTLDPGTGNQPQHF.

The chain joins TRBV5-4 to TRBJ2-1; no DNA is available, so the TRBD2 call from TCRdb remains unchecked. The CDR3 extends over 14 amino acids. Germline CDR1 reads SGHNT; CDR2 reads YYREEE (reference sequence). The CDR3 sequence is CASSLEGVRSGAFF.

The V and J genes are TRBV12-3 or TRBV12-4 and TRBJ2-3; the TRBD2 assignment by TCRdb is unverifiable without DNA. The CDR3 sequence is 15 residues long. The CDR3 protein is CASSYGRAGTDTQYF.

The rearrangement links TRBV2 to TRBJ1-4. CDR3 length equals 16 residues. Germline V gene data show CDR1 as SNHLY and CDR2 as FYNNEI. This CDR3 is CASSEDFGLSNEKLFF.

The CDR3: CSASRRPDEQFF. The chain couples TRBV20-1 to TRBJ2-1; checking the TCRdb D call of TRBD1 is not possible without DNA. This CDR3 is built from 12 residues. Per the germline V gene, CDR1 is DFQATT and CDR2 is SNEGSKA (reference sequence).